The entry below gives a single T cell receptor beta chain sequence along with its context. The antigen is unknown. This sample was included in a study of shared clonotypes between healthy human individuals. About the research overall: A couple of female and a few male donors aged 18 to 49 were enrolled. Whole-study findings and limits: Blood was the only sampled material, and tissue repertoires likely differ. What naive subsets generally showed was a larger estimated richness than memory subsets showed.

This table comes from immunoSEQ multiplex PCR, and its TCRdb copy is limited to in-frame clones, with some not included. The sample yields 2 million to 3 million clones, approximately 93% seen once. V lost 0 bases and J 7 bases, leaving 16 bases between the germline ends. The CDR3 sequence is 15 residues long. The V gene's germline CDR1 is SGHRS and CDR2 YFSETQ. The V and J genes are TRBV5-1 and TRBJ2-5; possibly TRBD1 or TRBD2 for D (5 bases each). This TCR derives from a man aged 18-30 years in good health. Some clones in this sample may be carry-over from other donors' samples. The specimen sequenced was naive CD4+ T cells from PBMCs. The subset: CD45RA+ positively selected. The CDR3 DNA reads as TGCGCCAGCAGCTTGGATACCCGGGGAAGGGGGACCCAGTACTTC. It yields the protein CASSLDTRGRGTQYF.